The 31 T cell receptor beta chains below were found in one sample sequenced in a study of blood T cells in healthy people across ages. Combining a sample-barcoded 5' primer with a J-beta primer mix, a second PCR ran for roughly 7 to 12 cycles. MiXCR was run by TCRdb on the 5' RACE reads, yielding one entry per CDR3 protein. The sample yields around 940,000 distinct CDR3 sequences, approximately 50% seen once. The sample taken for sequencing was blood. The receptors stem from a woman in her sixties in good health.

The V and J genes are TRBV20-1 and TRBJ2-1, with D hard to call. Germline V gives CDR1 DFQATT, CDR2 SNEGSKA (reference sequence). The CDR3 sequence is 12 residues long. Trimming removed 1 base from V and 7 bases from J, with 8 bases in between. In DNA, the CDR3 is TGCAGTGCTAGAGGTTCGGCAAATGAGCAGTTCTTC. It is translated as CSARGSANEQFF.

This clonotype was recorded a few times. The chain carries TRBV29-1 and TRBJ2-1; TRBD2 matches 7 bases. The germline V gene encodes CDR1 SQVTM and CDR2 ANQGSEA. Trimming at V came to 7 bases and at J to 1 base, leaving 7 bases not matched to a gene. The CDR3 is made up of 14 amino acids. This chain's CDR3 is CSARERQSYNEQFF. The DNA for the CDR3 is TGCAGCGCGCGGGAGAGACAATCCTACAATGAGCAGTTCTTC.

The genes are TRBV12-3 or TRBV12-4 and TRBJ1-4; D is ambiguous. V was clipped by 6 bases and J by 0 bases, with 14 bases between them. The CDR3 contains 16 residues. The CDR3 region has the DNA TGTGCCAGCAGAGGCGGGCCATGGGCAACTAATGAAAAACTGTTTTTT. It translates to CASRGGPWATNEKLFF.

This clonotype turned up a few times. V and J are TRBV20-1 and TRBJ2-7; perhaps TRBD2 as D (6 bases). V was clipped by 0 bases and J by 2 bases, with 17 bases between them. CDR1 and CDR2 from the germline V gene are DFQATT and SNEGSKA (reference sequence). This CDR3 comprises 16 residues. DNA of the CDR3: TGCAGTGCTAGAGACACCTCCGGGACTGCCACCTACGAGCAGTACTTC. Its protein is CSARDTSGTATYEQYF.

This chain uses TRBV28 with TRBJ2-1; D is unclear. Per the germline V gene, CDR1 is MDHEN and CDR2 is SYDVKM. Trimming removed 4 bases from V and 5 bases from J, with 12 bases in between. This CDR3 contains 14 residues. CDR3 nucleotides: TGTGCCAGCAGTTCCGGGTCCATAGACAATGAGCAGTTCTTC. This codes for CASSSGSIDNEQFF.

The rearrangement joins TRBV20-1 to TRBJ2-1; 10 bases are shared with TRBD2. The CDR3 extends over 18 amino acids. The germline V gene encodes CDR1 DFQATT and CDR2 SNEGSKA (reference sequence). The junction had 14 bases not matched to a gene; V was cut back by 6 bases and J by 0 bases. The CDR3 nucleotides are TGCAGTGCCAAAGCCCCGGGACTAGCGACCCGCTCCTACAATGAGCAGTTCTTC. It yields the protein CSAKAPGLATRSYNEQFF.

This clonotype has only one observation. An end of the junction does not agree with germline; a read error may underlie this. The chain links TRBV9 to TRBJ1-1; D is undetermined. Germline CDR1 is SGDLS and CDR2 is YYNGEE. This CDR3 is built from 13 residues. The CDR3 reads CAGSAAGGTEAFF. In DNA, the CDR3 is TGTGCCGGCAGCGCAGCGGGAGGGACTGAAGCTTTCTTT.

This clonotype was seen only a few times. The J gene is TRBJ2-1, the V gene TRBV6-2 or TRBV6-3; D ambiguous. Germline V CDR1 and CDR2: MNHEY, SVGEGT. V was cut by 6 bases and J by 2 bases, with 14 bases left in between. The CDR3 has 15 residues. The CDR3 bases are TGTGCCAGCAGATTTTATGCGAGCCCCTACAATGAGCAGTTCTTC. Translating it yields CASRFYASPYNEQFF.

The V call is TRBV6-2 or TRBV6-3, the J call TRBJ2-5; D might be TRBD2 (6 bases). CDR1 and CDR2 (germline): MNHEY, SVGEGT. V gave up 1 base and J gave up 4 bases, with 7 bases separating them. The CDR3 is 13 amino acids. CDR3 nucleotide sequence: TGTGCCAGCAGTTACTGGAGGGGAGAGACCCAGTACTTC. Translated: CASSYWRGETQYF.

This clonotype was detected only a few times. The chain combines TRBV6-2 or TRBV6-3 with TRBJ2-7, with 7 bases aligning to TRBD1. Unmatched junction bases numbered 6, after V lost 2 bases and J lost 2 bases. Germline CDR1 and CDR2: MNHEY and SVGEGT. This CDR3 contains 15 residues. CDR3 residues: CASSYEGAPTYEQYF. The CDR3 region has the DNA TGTGCCAGCAGTTACGAGGGGGCCCCCACCTACGAGCAGTACTTC.

This clonotype has a handful of counts. In DNA, the CDR3 is TGTGCCAGCAGCCCATCCCGGGACATACCCTCCACAGATACGCAGTATTTT. Translated, it gives CASSPSRDIPSTDTQYF. V usage is TRBV7-9 and J usage is TRBJ2-3, with D perhaps TRBD1 (6 bases). Germline-derived CDR1 and CDR2 are SEHNR and FQNEAQ (reference sequence). V was shortened by 5 bases and J by 2 bases, with 20 bases between the two germline ends. The length of the CDR3 is 17 residues.

The J gene is TRBJ1-6, the V gene TRBV5-1; no definite D call. Germline V lookup: CDR1 SGHRS, CDR2 YFSETQ. The CDR3 runs to 15 residues. Trimming removed 4 bases at V and 10 bases at J, with 18 bases between. The DNA of the CDR3 is TGCGCCAGCAGCCTAAACTCCAACGGGAAATCACCCCTCCACTTT. This translates into CASSLNSNGKSPLHF.

The V call is TRBV28, the J call TRBJ2-1; tentatively, D is TRBD2 (5 bases). Germline CDR1 reads MDHEN; CDR2 reads SYDVKM. Trimming shortened V by 6 bases and J by 5 bases, and 20 bases separated the two germline ends. This CDR3 spans 16 amino acids. The CDR3 nucleotides read TGTGCCAGCAGAGAAACAGCGGCCTACTTTCACAATGAGCAGTTCTTC. Residues: CASRETAAYFHNEQFF.

The genes are TRBV28 and TRBJ2-7, with D possibly being TRBD1 (6 bases). The ends were cut back, 8 bases at V and 2 bases at J, with 13 bases in the middle. The CDR3 is made up of 13 amino acids. CDR1 is MDHEN and CDR2 is SYDVKM in the germline V gene. The CDR3 sequence is CASSPDSPYEQYF. The CDR3 bases are TGTGCCAGCTCTCCGGACAGCCCCTACGAGCAGTACTTC. The whole variable domain, filled in from reference TRBV28 and TRBJ2-7, reads DVKVTQSSRYLVKRTGEKVFLECVQDMDHENMFWYRQDPGLGLRLIYFSYDVKMKEKGDIPEGYSVSREKKERFSLILESASTNQTSMYLCASSPDSPYEQYFGPGTRLTVT.

The rearrangement joins TRBV18 to TRBJ2-2; TRBD2 matches 10 bases. V lost 5 bases to trimming and J lost 9 bases; unmatched junction nucleotides: 12. The CDR3 contains 16 residues. Germline loops: CDR1 KGHSH, CDR2 LQKENI. Written as DNA, the CDR3 is TGTGCCAGCTCATTCCTAGCGGGAGAGAAGGCCTGGGAGCTGTTTTTT. Encoded protein: CASSFLAGEKAWELFF.

Many counts were recorded for this clonotype. The rearrangement uses TRBV29-1 and TRBJ2-1; D remains ambiguous. This CDR3 region has 15 residues. With 5 bases removed from V and 5 bases from J, the gap between germline ends came to 19 bases. Germline assignment: CDR1 SQVTM and CDR2 ANQGSEA. CDR3 loop: CSVRKEFALNNEQFF. The CDR3 DNA is TGCAGCGTTAGGAAGGAGTTCGCCTTAAACAATGAGCAGTTCTTC.

The CDR3 here is CASSLNGQPSYGYTF. The CDR3 bases are TGCGCCAGCAGCTTGAACGGACAGCCCAGCTATGGCTACACCTTC. The V call is TRBV5-1, the J call TRBJ1-2, with D possibly being TRBD1 (6 bases). Trimming stripped 1 base from V and 4 bases from J, with 14 bases between. The length of the CDR3 is 15 residues. Germline V gene data show CDR1 as SGHRS and CDR2 as YFSETQ.

This clonotype was seen a few times. The genes are TRBV12-3 or TRBV12-4 and TRBJ2-7; TRBD2 agrees at 11 bases. Trimming removed 3 bases from V and 9 bases from J; junction bases left unmatched: 13. The CDR3 spans 16 residues. In DNA, the CDR3 is TGTGCCAGCAGTTTCGGGACTAGCGGAGCCGTTTTCGGGCAGTACTTC. Its translation: CASSFGTSGAVFGQYF.

This rearrangement joins TRBV20-1 to TRBJ2-4; 7 positions match TRBD1. The J call is uncertain, as TRBJ2-5 better fits the DNA end. The germline V gene encodes CDR1 DFQATT and CDR2 SNEGSKA (reference sequence). The CDR3 contains 12 residues. The CDR3 is CSAPGTEETQYF. DNA of the CDR3: TGCAGTGCCCCCGGGACAGAAGAGACCCAGTACTTC.

V usage is TRBV7-9 and J usage is TRBJ1-2; D gene unclear. Trimming removed 5 bases at V and 8 bases at J, with 6 bases between. The germline CDR1 and CDR2 sequences are SEHNR and FQNEAQ (reference sequence). This CDR3 is 10 amino acids long. CDR3 amino acids: CASSAWGYTF. The CDR3 coding sequence is TGTGCCAGCAGCGCATGGGGCTACACCTTC.

The V gene is TRBV5-5, the J gene TRBJ2-5, with D maybe TRBD2 (6 bases). Judging by the DNA end, TRBJ2-7 fits better; the J call may be wrong. Per germline, CDR1 SGHKS and CDR2 YYEKEE (reference sequence). The CDR3 runs 14 residues. CDR3 in amino acids: CASSLGRTNYEQYF. DNA of the CDR3: TGTGCCAGCAGCTTGGGCAGGACTAACTACGAGCAGTACTTC.

The V call is TRBV2, the J call TRBJ2-1, with 7 bases matching TRBD1. The CDR3 runs to 15 residues. Germline V lookup: CDR1 SNHLY, CDR2 FYNNEI. Trimming took 9 bases from V and 0 from J; bases not matched to a gene: 8. This CDR3 is CASRQGWASYNEQFF. CDR3 nucleotides: TGTGCCAGTAGACAGGGTTGGGCCTCCTACAATGAGCAGTTCTTC.

This clonotype was seen only a few times. This rearrangement joins TRBV11-2 to TRBJ2-3, with D uncertain. The germline CDR1 and CDR2 sequences are SGHAT and FQNNGV. The CDR3 has 15 residues. Trimming pared 3 bases from V and 6 bases from J, leaving 16 bases between. This CDR3 reads CASSFLWGFLDTQYF. CDR3 nucleotide sequence: TGTGCCAGCAGCTTTCTGTGGGGTTTTCTCGATACGCAGTATTTT.

The gene calls are TRBV15 and TRBJ2-1; TRBD1 agrees at 8 bases. The germline gives CDR1 LNHNV, CDR2 YYDKDF (reference sequence). The CDR3 consists of 15 residues. V shed 4 bases and J 4 bases; nucleotides not matched to a gene: 6. The CDR3 DNA is TGTGCCACCAGCAACTCAAGACAGGGGTACAATGAGCAGTTCTTC. Protein product: CATSNSRQGYNEQFF. The full variable domain, completed using reference TRBV15 and TRBJ2-1, is DAMVIQNPRYQVTQFGKPVTLSCSQTLNHNVMYWYQQKSSQAPKLLFHYYDKDFNNEADTPDNFQSRRPNTSFCFLDIRSPGLGDTAMYLCATSNSRQGYNEQFFGPGTRLTVL.

This sequence joins TRBV12-3 or TRBV12-4 and TRBJ2-5; 8 positions agree with TRBD2. V lost 3 bases, J lost 2 bases, and 8 bases stayed unmatched. The length of the CDR3 is 16 residues. In DNA, the CDR3 is TGTGCCAGCAGTTTTCAAGGGGCTAGCGGGCAAGAGACCCAGTACTTC. Translation: CASSFQGASGQETQYF.

This clonotype has just one count. The chain employs TRBV10-3 and TRBJ2-7; 8 bases line up with TRBD2. After removal of 4 bases from V and 4 bases from J, the junction contained 12 bases not matched to a gene. This CDR3 has 16 amino acids. CDR1 and CDR2 (germline): ENHRY, SYGVKD. CDR3: CAISAKLAEDWYEQYF. The DNA of the CDR3 is TGTGCCATCAGTGCAAAACTAGCGGAAGACTGGTACGAGCAGTACTTC.

The chain is built from TRBV4-2 and TRBJ2-5, with 8 bases identical to TRBD1. The CDR3 has 16 amino acids. V gave up 3 bases and J gave up 2 bases; unmatched junction bases: 8. The germline V gene encodes CDR1 LGHNA and CDR2 YNFKEQ. CDR3 coding DNA: TGTGCCAGCAGCCACGCTACGACAGGGGCTCAAGAGACCCAGTACTTC. Its translation is CASSHATTGAQETQYF.

The J gene is TRBJ2-3, the V gene TRBV20-1, with D possibly being TRBD1 (5 bases). Trimming took 3 bases from V and 4 from J, leaving 8 bases between them. The CDR3 consists of 12 residues. CDR1 DFQATT and CDR2 SNEGSKA come from the germline V gene (reference sequence). The CDR3 protein is CSARGQADTQYF. CDR3 sequence (DNA): TGCAGTGCTAGGGGGCAGGCAGATACGCAGTATTTT.

The chain has TRBV5-6 and TRBJ2-7, with a weak D call TRBD2 (6 bases). V was clipped by 4 bases and J by 0 bases, with 14 bases between them. The CDR3 totals 15 residues. Germline V gene data show CDR1 as SGHDT and CDR2 as YYEEEE. CDR3 bases: TGTGCCAGCAGCGCCCCGACTAGGGACTCCTACGAGCAGTACTTC. Translating it yields CASSAPTRDSYEQYF.

The chain recombines TRBV30 with TRBJ1-1; maybe TRBD1 (5 bases). V was clipped by 3 bases and J by 11 bases, with 13 bases between them. Germline V gene data show CDR1 as GTSNPN and CDR2 as SVGIG (reference sequence). The CDR3 is made up of 11 amino acids. CDR3 loop: CAWSTGGWAFF. The CDR3 DNA sequence: TGTGCCTGGAGCACAGGAGGTTGGGCTTTCTTT.

This clonotype was counted only a few times. This sequence joins TRBV13 and TRBJ2-7; D tentatively fits TRBD1 or TRBD2 (5 bases each). Germline values: CDR1 PRHDT, CDR2 FYEKMQ (reference sequence). The length of the CDR3 is 14 residues. Trimming took 5 bases from V and 2 from J, leaving 13 bases between them. The CDR3 reads CASSPGQETYEQYF. The CDR3 nucleotides are TGTGCCAGCAGCCCGGGGCAGGAGACCTACGAGCAGTACTTC.